These T cell receptor beta chains were read from a single sample in a study of T cells in Graves' hyperthyroidism and ophthalmopathy. TCRdb reanalysed the multiplex PCR reads using MiXCR and keeps one entry per CDR3 protein. The data contain over 250,000 distinct CDR3 sequences, roughly an eighth of them seen just once; the ten biggest clones take up approximately 35%. Sequenced: blood. The receptors originated from a woman aged 40 to 50 with Graves' ophthalmopathy. Each CDR3 is given with its conserved first and last residue. Each record gives: clone size, D gene, J gene, V gene, CDR3 protein, CDR3 DNA. The D gene is left open where the match is weak. Not all rows give a size; the values are once, few, many and, for expanded clones, a class.

>few|TRBD1|TRBJ1-5|TRBV4-1
CASSQAGGRNQPQHF
TGCGCCAGCAGCCAAGCAGGGGGCAGGAATCAGCCCCAGCATTTT
>many|TRBD2|TRBJ2-1|TRBV7-9
CASRTGSAGERAQFF
TGTGCCAGCAGGACCGGATCAGCGGGGGAAAGGGCGCAGTTCTTC
>NA|TRBD2|TRBJ2-1|TRBV9
CASSVDTSGGLYNEQFF
TGTGCCAGCAGCGTAGACACTAGCGGGGGGCTCTACAATGAGCAGTTCTTC
>many|TRBD1|TRBJ2-7|TRBV5-1
CASSLAPGQNYEQYF
TGCGCCAGCAGCTTGGCCCCGGGACAGAACTACGAGCAGTACTTC
>NA|TRBD2|TRBJ2-1|TRBV7-6
CASSSGTSGHNEQFF
TGTGCCAGCAGCTCCGGGACTAGCGGGCATAATGAGCAGTTCTTC
>NA|NA|TRBJ1-2|TRBV4-1
CASSPPGSSGYTF
TGCGCCAGCAGCCCCCCCGGTAGTAGTGGCTACACCTTC
>few|NA|TRBJ2-1|TRBV15
CATSRTGGYGEQFF
TGTGCCACCAGCAGAACCGGAGGGTACGGTGAGCAGTTCTTC
>NA|NA|TRBJ1-5|TRBV24-1
CATSDLQAGSNQPQHF
TGTGCCACCAGTGACCTGCAGGCTGGAAGCAATCAGCCCCAGCATTTT
>NA|TRBD1|TRBJ1-2|TRBV7-2
CASRMTGGGYYGYTF
TGTGCCAGCAGAATGACAGGGGGTGGATACTATGGCTACACCTTC
>many|NA|TRBJ2-7|TRBV20-1
CSARDTWGYYEQYF
TGCAGTGCTAGAGATACGTGGGGATACTACGAGCAGTACTTC
>many|NA|TRBJ1-2|TRBV11-3
CASSSRLRRENYGYTF
TGTGCCAGCAGCTCTCGGTTGCGAAGGGAGAACTATGGCTACACCTTC
>NA|NA|TRBJ2-7|TRBV10-3
CAISGRLYEQYF
TGTGCCATCAGTGGGAGGCTTTACGAGCAGTACTTC
>NA|NA|TRBJ2-5|TRBV19
CASSTINGGETQYF
TGTGCCAGTAGTACCATAAATGGCGGGGAGACCCAGTACTTC
>NA|NA|TRBJ1-1|TRBV12-3/TRBV12-4
CASSLGATEAFF
TGTGCCAGCAGTTTAGGAGCTACTGAAGCTTTCTTT
>many|TRBD1|TRBJ2-7|TRBV6-1
CASSIRQGRSYEQYF
TGTGCCAGCAGTATCAGACAGGGGAGATCCTACGAGCAGTACTTC
>NA|NA|TRBJ1-6|TRBV30
CAWSTTPGSPLHF
TGTGCCTGGAGTACCACACCCGGTTCACCCCTCCACTTT
>many|TRBD1|TRBJ1-3|TRBV7-8
CASSLTFPDRGYSSGNTIYF
TGTGCCAGCAGCTTGACCTTCCCGGACAGGGGTTATAGCTCTGGAAACACCATATATTTT
>NA|TRBD2|TRBJ2-3|TRBV20-1
CSARDSGAARDTQYF
TGCAGTGCTAGAGATAGCGGGGCCGCGCGGGATACGCAGTATTTT
>many|TRBD2|TRBJ2-1|TRBV20-1
CSARDRLAGDNEQFF
TGCAGTGCTAGAGATAGGCTAGCGGGGGACAATGAGCAGTTCTTC
>many|NA|TRBJ1-5|TRBV19
CASSIRQGNQPQHF
TGTGCCAGTAGTATAAGGCAGGGGAATCAGCCCCAGCATTTT
>NA|NA|TRBJ2-7|TRBV4-1
CASSQGNGPYEQYF
TGCGCCAGCAGCCAAGGAAACGGACCCTACGAGCAGTACTTC
>few|NA|TRBJ2-2|TRBV10-1
CASSRDGGRTGELFF
TGCGCCAGCTCCAGAGACGGGGGGCGAACCGGGGAGCTGTTTTTT
>NA|NA|TRBJ1-1|TRBV4-1
CASSQPTGGVTEAFF
TGCGCCAGCAGCCAACCAACTGGGGGGGTCACTGAAGCTTTCTTT
>NA|TRBD2|TRBJ2-1|TRBV30
CAWTSLAVERYNEQFF
TGTGCCTGGACCTCACTAGCGGTCGAACGTTACAATGAGCAGTTCTTC
>many|TRBD2|TRBJ2-1|TRBV20-1
CSASRARGSGYNEQFF
TGCAGTGCTAGTAGAGCGCGGGGGTCGGGGTACAATGAGCAGTTCTTC
>many|NA|TRBJ1-1|TRBV6-1
CASSSRWTGNMNTEAFF
TGTGCCAGCAGTTCCCGTTGGACGGGGAACATGAACACTGAAGCTTTCTTT
>few|TRBD2|TRBJ2-7|TRBV27
CASSRTSGLSYEQYF
TGTGCCAGCAGTCGTACTAGCGGACTTTCCTACGAGCAGTACTTC
>many|NA|TRBJ1-1|TRBV20-1
CSARFGGFMNTEAFF
TGCAGTGCTAGGTTTGGGGGATTCATGAACACTGAAGCTTTCTTT
>NA|TRBD2|TRBJ2-1|TRBV4-1
CASSLGSGRAWSNEQFF
TGCGCCAGCAGCCTGGGTAGCGGGAGGGCCTGGTCGAATGAGCAGTTCTTC